This T cell receptor beta chain came from a study of T cell responses to AZD1222 COVID-19 vaccine. Study conclusions and caveats: Spike-specific TCR breadth and depth rose after two AZD1222 doses. Baseline seropositivity characterized only six AZD1222 recipients.

Generated by immunoSEQ multiplex PCR, the TCRdb table keeps only in-frame clones and is missing some. This sample has roughly 140,000 clones, with roughly nine tenths found just once. A note on this clone: Its specificity is unknown.

This CDR3 has 13 amino acids. Germline V gene sequence: CDR1 LGHDT, CDR2 YNNKEL (reference sequence). The germline V and J ends were trimmed by 0 bases and 3 bases, with 6 bases remaining between them. The origin of this receptor is an adult who received the AZD1222 COVID-19 vaccine. The V and J genes are TRBV3-1 (or the pseudogene TRBV3-2) and TRBJ2-7; D gene ambiguous. The sample in question was peripheral blood, obtained 28 days after the second AZD1222 dose. For the CDR3, the DNA is TGTGCCAGCAGCCAAGATGGGATCTACGAGCAGTACTTC. Residues: CASSQDGIYEQYF.